This T cell receptor beta chain originates from a study of T-cell memory formation after mild COVID-19. V lost 3 bases, J lost 2 bases, and 9 bases stayed unmatched. Germline lookup yields CDR1 SGDLS and CDR2 YYNGEE. This CDR3 spans 16 amino acids. TCRdb re-analysed the 5' RACE reads in MiXCR, keeping a single row per CDR3 protein. The sample holds 90,000 to 120,000 distinct CDR3 sequences, more than 9.5% seen once. The TCR was taken from a man aged 18 to 35 who had mild COVID-19 (a few samples of this study predate the infection). Cell type and time point are not known. The chain carries TRBV9 and TRBJ1-2; 8 bases are shared with TRBD1. Sequencing input: PBMCs or a T cell subset sorted from them (not recorded which). CDR3 coding DNA: TGTGCCAGCAGCGCCGACTCCCGGGACAGGAACTATGGCTACACCTTC. This gives the protein CASSADSRDRNYGYTF.